These 31 T cell receptor beta chains were sequenced from one sample in a study of blood T cell repertoires in COVID-19. Clones were read by immunoSEQ multiplex PCR, and TCRdb kept only the in-frame ones, dropping some. The sample holds around 470,000 clones, approximately 89% seen once. The sequencing sample was made of peripheral blood. Receptor source: a man younger than 35 with COVID-19, enrolled during active disease.

The V and J genes are TRBV2 and TRBJ2-5, with D maybe TRBD1 (5 bases). Germline assignment: CDR1 SNHLY and CDR2 FYNNEI. V shed 3 bases and J shed 5 bases, with 16 bases lying between them. This CDR3 has 15 amino acids. The CDR3: CASSDRAELQETQYF. The CDR3 bases are TGTGCCAGCAGTGACAGGGCAGAGCTTCAGGAGACCCAGTACTTC.

This chain links TRBV3-1 (or the pseudogene TRBV3-2) with TRBJ1-5; TRBD1 matches 7 bases. V lost 5 bases and J lost 4; bases outside the gene matches: 5. Germline values: CDR1 LGHDT, CDR2 YNNKEL (reference sequence). This CDR3 is built from 14 residues. The CDR3 loop reads CASSDRVRNQPQHF. CDR3 DNA: TGTGCCAGCAGCGACAGGGTGAGAAATCAGCCCCAGCATTTT.

V and J are TRBV7-2 and TRBJ2-7; the D gene is possibly TRBD2 (6 bases). Trimming removed 1 base from V and 6 bases from J, with 22 bases in between. The CDR3 runs to 17 residues. Germline V lookup: CDR1 SGHTA, CDR2 FQGNSA. This CDR3 is CASSLEAGLLKGLEQYF. Here the CDR3 DNA reads TGTGCCAGCAGCTTAGAGGCCGGACTATTAAAGGGCCTCGAGCAGTACTTC.

The chain recombines TRBV5-6 with TRBJ2-4; possible D gene TRBD1, 6 bases. CDR3 length equals 14 residues. The germline V gene has CDR1 SGHDT and CDR2 YYEEEE. The ends were cut back, 9 bases at V and 2 bases at J, with 15 bases in the middle. CDR3 loop: CATGHRETKNIQYF. CDR3 DNA sequence: TGTGCCACCGGGCACAGGGAGACCAAAAACATTCAGTACTTC.

The chain couples TRBV5-3 to TRBJ1-1, with D possibly matching TRBD1 (6 bases). TRBV5-3 is an ORF; its function is uncertain. V was pared by 4 bases and J by 4 bases, with 11 bases between. This CDR3 contains 13 residues. In nucleotides, the CDR3 is TGTGCCAGAAGCCGCCCAGGGGCCACTGAAGCTTTCTTT. The encoded protein is CARSRPGATEAFF.

This clone occurred a few times. The genes are TRBV5-4 and TRBJ2-4; D is possibly TRBD2 (6 bases). Germline CDR1 and CDR2: SGHNT and YYREEE (reference sequence). Deletions cut 4 bases from V and 8 bases from J, with 16 bases between. CDR3 length: 14 amino acids. In nucleotides, the CDR3 is TGTGCCAGCAGCACCGTTTTCGGGGAGGACATTCAGTACTTC. Its protein is CASSTVFGEDIQYF. Combining the CDR3 with reference TRBV5-4 and TRBJ2-4 gives the whole variable domain ETGVTQSPTHLIKTRGQQVTLRCSSQSGHNTVSWYQQALGQGPQFIFQYYREEENGRGNFPPRFSGLQFPNYSSELNVNALELDDSALYLCASSTVFGEDIQYFGAGTRLSVL.

The rearrangement links TRBV10-3 to TRBJ2-5; a possible D gene is TRBD1 (5 bases). Deletions cut 5 bases from V and 4 bases from J, with 14 bases between. This CDR3 region has 14 residues. Germline V gene sequence: CDR1 ENHRY, CDR2 SYGVKD. The CDR3 protein is CAISTRVLAETQYF. As DNA, the CDR3 is TGTGCCATCAGTACCAGGGTGCTGGCAGAGACCCAGTACTTC.

The CDR3 nucleotides read TGTGCCAGCGGACGAGGACTAGCGGGAGGGAGCTCCTACGAGCAGTACTTC. Protein: CASGRGLAGGSSYEQYF. The V call is TRBV7-9, the J call TRBJ2-7, with 15 bases fitting TRBD2. The CDR3 has 17 amino acids. Germline CDR1 is SEHNR and CDR2 is FQNEAQ (reference sequence). The V gene end was trimmed by 8 bases and the J gene end by 0 bases; junction bases not matched to a gene: 8.

The V and J genes are TRBV9 and TRBJ1-2; 12 bases fit TRBD1. CDR1 and CDR2 (germline): SGDLS, YYNGEE. V lost 3 bases to trimming and J lost 3 bases; unmatched junction nucleotides: 3. The CDR3 is made up of 15 amino acids. The CDR3 region is CASSAGTGGDYGYTF. For the CDR3, the DNA is TGTGCCAGCAGCGCAGGGACAGGGGGCGACTATGGCTACACCTTC.

The rearrangement uses TRBV2 and TRBJ1-4; TRBD1 might be the D (5 bases). Germline CDR1 is SNHLY and CDR2 is FYNNEI. The V gene lost 6 bases and the J gene lost 3 bases, with 14 bases spanning the gap. This CDR3 spans 15 amino acids. The CDR3 sequence is CASRARGSSNEKLFF. In nucleotides, the CDR3 is TGTGCCAGCAGAGCTAGGGGCTCCTCTAATGAAAAACTGTTTTTT.

The chain has TRBV13 and TRBJ2-3; D may be TRBD2 (5 bases). Germline values: CDR1 PRHDT, CDR2 FYEKMQ (reference sequence). There are 13 residues in the CDR3. V lost 3 bases to trimming and J lost 3 bases, with 7 bases between them. In DNA form, the CDR3 reads TGTGCCAGCAGCTTCTCGGGAACAGATACGCAGTATTTT. Translated, it gives CASSFSGTDTQYF.

This chain joins TRBV5-1 and TRBJ2-2, with D tentatively TRBD1 (5 bases). From germline, CDR1 is SGHRS and CDR2 YFSETQ. The CDR3 contains 15 residues. V was trimmed by 3 bases and J by 3 bases, leaving 12 bases between them. The CDR3 loop reads CASSSRDSYTGELFF. Written as DNA, the CDR3 is TGCGCCAGCAGCTCCCGTGACAGTTACACCGGGGAGCTGTTTTTT.

Here the CDR3 reads CASSLGTGPSYEQYF. The CDR3 DNA reads TGTGCCAGCAGCCTCGGGACAGGGCCATCCTACGAGCAGTACTTC. V gene TRBV7-9 combines with J gene TRBJ2-7, with TRBD1 identical over 9 bases. CDR1 is SEHNR and CDR2 is FQNEAQ in the germline V gene (reference sequence). V lost 5 bases and J lost 1; bases outside the gene matches: 6. This CDR3 has 15 amino acids.

The chain links TRBV7-9 to TRBJ2-5, with D perhaps matching TRBD2 (5 bases). The V end lost 7 bases, the J end lost 4 bases, and 16 bases lay between the germline ends. Germline CDR1 and CDR2: SEHNR and FQNEAQ (reference sequence). CDR3 length: 14 residues. The CDR3 reads CASTSRAAGETQYF. Written as DNA, the CDR3 is TGTGCCAGCACCTCGAGGGCCGCCGGAGAGACCCAGTACTTC. Full variable domain (outside the CDR3, taken from reference TRBV7-9 and TRBJ2-5): DTGVSQNPRHKITKRGQNVTFRCDPISEHNRLYWYRQTLGQGPEFLTYFQNEAQLEKSRLLSDRFSAERPKGSFSTLEIQRTEQGDSAMYLCASTSRAAGETQYFGPGTRLLVL.

The CDR3, as DNA: TGCAGCGTGGTCCGCGGCGCAGGGGAGCTGTTTTTT. It encodes CSVVRGAGELFF. The V gene is TRBV29-1, the J gene TRBJ2-2; D is unclear. Per the germline V gene, CDR1 is SQVTM and CDR2 is ANQGSEA. Deletions cut 6 bases from V and 8 bases from J, with 13 bases between. The CDR3 has 12 amino acids.

On this clone: The DNA is left out, because the CDR3 cannot be placed on it with certainty; the CDR3 is given as TCRdb lists it. The V call is TRBV12-3 or TRBV12-4, the J call TRBJ2-7; the D call of TRBD2 is as the table states it, not checked on the DNA. The CDR3 extends over 11 residues, inclusive of both ends. The CDR3 loop is CASSSSVEQYF.

V and J are TRBV19 and TRBJ2-7; possible D gene TRBD1, 6 bases. V lost 8 bases, J lost 0 bases, and 14 bases lay in between. The length of the CDR3 is 14 residues. CDR1 and CDR2 (germline): LNHDA, SQIVND (reference sequence). The CDR3 here is CASGGRTASYEQYF. In DNA, the CDR3 is TGTGCCAGTGGGGGCCGAACCGCCTCCTACGAGCAGTACTTC.

The chain's CDR3 is CASTRAGPGELFF. In nucleotides, the CDR3 is TGTGCCAGCACAAGAGCAGGGCCCGGGGAGCTGTTTTTT. The V and J genes are TRBV3-1 (or the pseudogene TRBV3-2) and TRBJ2-2; a weak D match, TRBD1 (5 bases). Germline values: CDR1 LGHDT, CDR2 YNNKEL (reference sequence). Between the trimmed V and J ends, which lost 7 bases and 6 bases, there was a span of 12 bases. This CDR3 has 13 residues.

The rearrangement links TRBV3-1 (or the pseudogene TRBV3-2) to TRBJ2-2; D not resolved. The length of the CDR3 is 17 residues. Trimming took 0 bases from V and 6 from J, leaving 17 bases between them. Germline lookup yields CDR1 LGHDT and CDR2 YNNKEL (reference sequence). CDR3 sequence reads: CASSQERPDVRPGELFF. CDR3 nucleotide sequence: TGTGCCAGCAGCCAAGAGAGGCCCGACGTACGCCCCGGGGAGCTGTTTTTT.

The V and J genes are TRBV6-1 and TRBJ1-5; tentative D call: TRBD1 (6 bases). The CDR3 is 19 residues long. The V gene lost 4 bases and the J gene lost 0 bases, with 22 bases spanning the gap. Germline CDR1 MNHNS, CDR2 SASEGT. In DNA, the CDR3 is TGTGCCAGCAGTGGCACCAAGGGGGAGAGATTTTATAGCAATCAGCCCCAGCATTTT. Translated: CASSGTKGERFYSNQPQHF.

The rearrangement joins TRBV4-2 to TRBJ2-3; D is perhaps TRBD1 (7 bases). The CDR3 totals 15 residues. Germline V gives CDR1 LGHNA, CDR2 YNFKEQ. The V end was cut by 4 bases, the J end by 0 bases, with 11 bases between. As DNA, the CDR3 is TGTGCCAGCAGCCTCCAGGGGGGAAGCACAGATACGCAGTATTTT. This sequence encodes CASSLQGGSTDTQYF.

This chain uses TRBV6-2 or TRBV6-3 with TRBJ2-3; 7 nucleotides agree with TRBD2. The ends lost 2 bases at V and 6 bases at J; junction bases unmatched: 11. The CDR3 is 16 residues long. Germline CDR1 and CDR2: MNHEY and SVGEGT. CDR3 protein: CASSYTAGEVSDTQYF. In nucleotides, the CDR3 is TGTGCCAGCAGTTACACGGCGGGAGAGGTTAGTGATACGCAGTATTTT.

The rearrangement joins TRBV27 to TRBJ2-7; tentatively, D is TRBD2 (7 bases). This CDR3 region has 15 residues. With 5 bases removed from V and 0 bases from J, the gap between germline ends came to 14 bases. Germline V lookup: CDR1 MNHEY, CDR2 SMNVEV (reference sequence). The DNA of the CDR3 is TGTGCCAGCAGTCTCCGGGGGGCCAGCTCCTACGAGCAGTACTTC. This gives the protein CASSLRGASSYEQYF.

The rearrangement joins TRBV9 to TRBJ2-5; D may be TRBD2 (7 bases). The CDR3 is made up of 15 amino acids. The V and J ends lost 3 bases and 8 bases respectively, with 20 bases between them. CDR1 and CDR2 (germline): SGDLS, YYNGEE. The DNA of the CDR3 is TGTGCCAGCAGCGGAAGGGGGGGTTCTGCCTCCACCCAGTACTTC. Its protein product is CASSGRGGSASTQYF.

In its sample, this clone was seen a few times. V and J are TRBV7-9 and TRBJ2-7; 7 bases map to TRBD1. V was pared by 1 base and J by 7 bases, with 1 base of the junction left unmatched. Germline V CDR1 and CDR2: SEHNR, FQNEAQ (reference sequence). The CDR3 runs 12 residues. CDR3 bases: TGTGCCAGCAGCTTAGTGGGACAGGAGCAGTACTTC. Protein product: CASSLVGQEQYF.

This clone was seen a single time. This chain links TRBV19 with TRBJ2-1; 8 nucleotides align to TRBD2. Germline values: CDR1 LNHDA, CDR2 SQIVND (reference sequence). This CDR3 comprises 15 residues. J gave up 0 bases and V 5 bases, and 3 bases lay outside the gene matches. The CDR3 spells CASSPSGSSYNEQFF. The CDR3 DNA reads as TGTGCCAGTAGTCCCAGCGGGAGCTCCTACAATGAGCAGTTCTTC. Full variable domain (outside the CDR3, taken from reference TRBV19 and TRBJ2-1): DGGITQSPKYLFRKEGQNVTLSCEQNLNHDAMYWYRQDPGQGLRLIYYSQIVNDFQKGDIAEGYSVSREKKESFPLTVTSAQKNPTAFYLCASSPSGSSYNEQFFGPGTRLTVL.

The rearrangement links TRBV7-9 to TRBJ1-1; D remains unclear. The V end was cut by 1 base, the J end by 0 bases, with 9 bases between. The germline gives CDR1 SEHNR, CDR2 FQNEAQ (reference sequence). The CDR3 consists of 15 residues. CDR3 amino acids: CASSLGSKMNTEAFF. The CDR3 DNA reads TGTGCCAGCAGCTTAGGATCTAAAATGAACACTGAAGCTTTCTTT.

V and J are TRBV20-1 and TRBJ2-7; D may be TRBD1 (6 bases). Trimming removed 3 bases from V and 5 bases from J, with 8 bases in between. CDR1 and CDR2 (germline): DFQATT, SNEGSKA (reference sequence). The CDR3 is made up of 11 amino acids. CDR3 loop: CSASRGDEQYF. As DNA, the CDR3 is TGCAGTGCTAGCAGGGGTGACGAGCAGTACTTC.

The V and J genes are TRBV7-2 and TRBJ2-3; D may be TRBD2 (6 bases). Trimming shortened V by 6 bases and J by 3 bases, and 16 bases separated the two germline ends. CDR1 and CDR2 from the germline V gene are SGHTA and FQGNSA. The CDR3 sequence is 15 residues long. The CDR3 reads CASSSRGVGTDTQYF. In DNA form, the CDR3 reads TGTGCCAGCAGTTCCCGCGGGGTGGGAACAGATACGCAGTATTTT. Combining the CDR3 with reference TRBV7-2 and TRBJ2-3 gives the whole variable domain GAGVSQSPSNKVTEKGKDVELRCDPISGHTALYWYRQSLGQGLEFLIYFQGNSAPDKSGLPSDRFSAERTGGSVSTLTIQRTQQEDSAVYLCASSSRGVGTDTQYFGPGTRLTVL.

The V gene is TRBV10-2, the J gene TRBJ2-1, with 7 bases aligning to TRBD1. This CDR3 region has 15 residues. Germline V gene lookup returns CDR1 WSHSY and CDR2 SAAADI. V was pared by 2 bases and J by 8 bases, with 9 bases of the junction left unmatched. As DNA, the CDR3 is TGCGCCAGCAGTGAGCCGCGACAGGGCTCAGATGAGCAGTTCTTC. This codes for CASSEPRQGSDEQFF.

Only one count was recorded for this clone. CDR3 coding DNA: TGTGCCAGCAGCGCTATGATACCCGCAGGGGGTGGCTATGGCTACACCTTC. It encodes CASSAMIPAGGGYGYTF. The V gene is TRBV25-1, the J gene TRBJ1-2, with 7 bases identical to TRBD1. This CDR3 is 17 amino acids long. Germline V gene lookup returns CDR1 MGHDK and CDR2 SYGVNS. V lost 6 bases, J lost 4 bases, and 17 bases stayed unmatched.